Listed here are 19 T cell receptor beta chains from one sample, sequenced in a study of T cell clonality in common variable immunodeficiency. Only in-frame clones appear in the TCRdb table, and some are missing; sequencing was by immunoSEQ multiplex PCR. In total the sample includes more than 55,000 clones, none of them seen once. The sequencing sample was made of peripheral blood mononuclear cells. These TCRs come from a person aged 18 to 69 in good health.

The table lists this clone with many counts. The read ends 3 residues early relative to the CDR3; the germline J gene fills the gap. This rearrangement joins TRBV2 to TRBJ2-5; D is possibly TRBD2 (5 bases). Trimming left V 4 bases short and J 0 bases short, with 9 bases between. Germline V gene sequence: CDR1 SNHLY, CDR2 FYNNEI. This CDR3 has 14 amino acids. CDR3 sequence reads: CASSVRADQETQYF. CDR3 DNA (partial): TGTGCCAGCAGTGTGAGGGCCGACCAAGAGACC.

This clone was observed at least ten times. The sequence runs out 3 residues before the end of the CDR3; the remainder is reconstructed from the germline J gene. The V and J genes are TRBV20-1 and TRBJ2-1, with 8 bases aligning to TRBD2. Trimming took 5 bases from V and 4 from J; bases not matched to a gene: 7. Per the germline V gene, CDR1 is DFQATT and CDR2 is SNEGSKA (reference sequence). The CDR3 runs 14 residues. The part of the CDR3 DNA that was read is TGCAGTGCTTCCCGAGCGGGGGCTTACAATGAG. Its protein is CSASRAGAYNE. The full CDR3 reads CSASRAGAYNEQFF.

This clone was seen ten or more times. The sequence runs out 3 residues before the end of the CDR3; the remainder is reconstructed from the germline J gene. V gene TRBV7-3 combines with J gene TRBJ2-1, with 12 bases matching TRBD1. The CDR3 consists of 17 residues. The junction had 7 bases not matched to a gene; V was cut back by 1 base and J by 6 bases. Germline lookup yields CDR1 SGHTA and CDR2 FQGTGA. The CDR3 spells CASSLRRGQGASNEQFF. Incomplete CDR3 DNA: TGTGCCAGCAGCTTAAGAAGGGGACAGGGGGCGTCCAATGAG.

This clone came up many times. With the read ending 3 residues before the CDR3 end, the germline J gene is used to fill in that end. The chain links TRBV7-2 to TRBJ1-1, with a tentative D call TRBD1 (5 bases). The CDR3 is 14 amino acids. V shed 5 bases and J shed 0 bases, with 10 bases lying between them. Germline V gene data show CDR1 as SGHTA and CDR2 as FQGNSA. CDR3 loop: CASSLSGMNTEAFF. The part of the CDR3 DNA that was read is TGTGCCAGCAGCCTATCAGGGATGAACACTGAA.

This clone was detected ten times or more. The missing CDR3 end, 3 residues past where the read stops, is filled in from the germline J gene. The V call is TRBV27, the J call TRBJ2-2, with 13 positions matching TRBD2. Looked up from germline, CDR1 is MNHEY and CDR2 is SMNVEV (reference sequence). V gave up 6 bases and J gave up 2 bases; unmatched junction bases: 3. This CDR3 region has 16 residues. Incomplete CDR3 DNA: TGTGCCAGCAGGGGACTAGCGGGGTTAAACACCGGGGAG. Its protein product is CASRGLAGLNTGE. The whole CDR3 sequence is CASRGLAGLNTGELFF.

This clone was counted ten times or more. Read data end 3 residues before the CDR3 end; the end is taken from the germline J gene. This rearrangement joins TRBV6-2 or TRBV6-3 to TRBJ2-3; TRBD2 matches at 8 bases. The germline V gene encodes CDR1 MNHEY and CDR2 SVGEGT. This CDR3 spans 13 amino acids. The CDR3 is CAAKKRGQETQYF. The CDR3 DNA, read in part, is TGTGCCGCGAAAAAGCGGGGGCAAGAGACG.

This clone was counted at least ten times. The sequence runs out 3 residues before the end of the CDR3; the remainder is reconstructed from the germline J gene. V gene TRBV10-3 combines with J gene TRBJ2-3, with 8 bases identical to TRBD2. Germline loops: CDR1 ENHRY, CDR2 SYGVKD. Losses at the gene ends were 2 bases for V and 5 bases for J; bases not matched to a gene: 9. The CDR3 covers 16 residues. CDR3 in amino acids: CAISETAGGGLDTQYF. Partial CDR3 DNA: TGTGCCATCAGTGAGACCGCTGGCGGGGGGTTAGATACG.

This clone was found many times. Partial CDR3 DNA: TGTGCCAGCAGCTTCACGACAGGGACAGTTTCTGGC. It specifies CASSFTTGTVSG. The whole CDR3 protein is CASSFTTGTVSGYTF. This chain connects TRBV7-9 to TRBJ1-2, with 7 bases that match TRBD1. Read data end 3 residues before the CDR3 end; the end is taken from the germline J gene. J lost 7 bases, V lost 3 bases, and 11 bases had no gene match. Germline CDR1 and CDR2: SEHNR and FQNEAQ (reference sequence). This CDR3 spans 15 amino acids.

This clone was observed many times. The read terminates 3 residues before the CDR3 end, so the remaining end is supplied by the germline J gene. V is TRBV7-3 and J is TRBJ2-3; unclear D gene. Trimming took 3 bases from V and 4 from J, leaving 8 bases between them. This CDR3 contains 13 residues. Germline V gives CDR1 SGHTA, CDR2 FQGTGA. The CDR3 region is CASSLSLADTQYF. The CDR3 bases that were read are TGTGCCAGCAGCTTGAGCCTGGCAGATACG.

This clone has at least ten counts. The read is 3 residues too short to cover the CDR3 end, so that end is filled in from the germline J gene. This sequence joins TRBV5-4 and TRBJ2-3; D perhaps matches TRBD2 (5 bases). This CDR3 contains 16 residues. The V gene's germline CDR1 is SGHNT and CDR2 YYREEE (reference sequence). Trimming removed 3 bases at V and 1 base at J, with 15 bases between. The CDR3 bases that were read are TGTGCCAGCAGCTCGAGGGCAATCACTGGCACAGATACG. It translates to CASSSRAITGTDT. The CDR3, in full, reads CASSSRAITGTDTQYF. Variable domain in full (rest from reference TRBV5-4 and TRBJ2-3): ETGVTQSPTHLIKTRGQQVTLRCSSQSGHNTVSWYQQALGQGPQFIFQYYREEENGRGNFPPRFSGLQFPNYSSELNVNALELDDSALYLCASSSRAITGTDTQYFGPGTRLTVL.

This clone was seen a few times. One base separates it from a far larger clone, so it is likely a read error. The CDR3 extends 3 residues past the end of the read, so its final part is completed from the germline J gene. The gene calls are TRBV18 and TRBJ2-1, with a tentative D call TRBD1 (6 bases). This CDR3 contains 14 residues. Germline lookup yields CDR1 KGHSH and CDR2 LQKENI. The CDR3 here is CARSPAGDYNEQFF. The sequenced part of the CDR3 DNA is TGTGCCCGCTCACCAGCAGGGGATTACAATGAG.

At least ten counts were recorded for this clone. The CDR3 end lies 3 residues beyond the end of the read and is filled in from the germline J gene. This chain connects TRBV5-5 to TRBJ2-2, with D possibly matching TRBD1 (6 bases). Per the germline V gene, CDR1 is SGHKS and CDR2 is YYEKEE (reference sequence). This CDR3 is 15 amino acids long. Partial CDR3 DNA: TGTGCCAGCAGCTACGCCGGGACAACTGCTTCACCG. Protein sequence: CASSYAGTTASP. The whole CDR3 reads CASSYAGTTASPLFF.

In this sample, this clone turned up many times. The sequence runs out 3 residues before the end of the CDR3; the remainder is reconstructed from the germline J gene. The chain uses TRBV19 and TRBJ2-5, with TRBD2 matching over 8 bases. J was trimmed by 5 bases and V by 3 bases; bases with no gene match: 5. The germline gives CDR1 LNHDA, CDR2 SQIVND (reference sequence). This CDR3 is 14 amino acids long. Incomplete CDR3 DNA: TGTGCCAGTAGTATGTCGGGGGGGGCCGAGACC. It yields the protein CASSMSGGAET. The full CDR3 protein reads CASSMSGGAETQYF.

This clone was observed many times. The read comes to an end 3 residues before the CDR3 does, leaving the germline J gene to fill in the end. The chain has TRBV10-3 and TRBJ1-2, with 9 bases fitting TRBD1. Germline assignment: CDR1 ENHRY and CDR2 SYGVKD. This CDR3 comprises 13 residues. V trimming: 8 bases; J trimming: 5 bases; junction bases outside the gene matches: 6. This CDR3 reads CAIVTGGAYGYTF. CDR3 DNA, as far as it was read: TGTGCCATCGTAACAGGGGGCGCTTATGGC.

This clone appeared many times. The read terminates 3 residues ahead of where the CDR3 ends, so the germline J gene completes it. V usage is TRBV7-2 and J usage is TRBJ2-5; the match to TRBD2 covers 8 bases. This CDR3 has 14 amino acids. CDR1 is SGHTA, CDR2 FQGNSA, per germline. With 2 bases clipped from V and 3 bases from J, the junction kept 2 bases outside the gene matches. This CDR3 reads CASSLSGGEETQYF. The CDR3 bases that were read are TGTGCCAGCAGCTTAAGCGGGGGCGAAGAGACC. Filled out from reference TRBV7-2 and TRBJ2-5, the complete variable domain reads GAGVSQSPSNKVTEKGKDVELRCDPISGHTALYWYRQSLGQGLEFLIYFQGNSAPDKSGLPSDRFSAERTGGSVSTLTIQRTQQEDSAVYLCASSLSGGEETQYFGPGTRLLVL.

This clone came up many times. A clone one base away is much larger, so this may be a read error. The CDR3 spells CASSLRGSLLFF. The DNA read from the CDR3 is TGTGCCAGCAGCTTAAGGGGGAGTCTG. This chain connects TRBV7-2 to TRBJ2-2; TRBD1 is a possible D gene (6 bases). The DNA ends 3 residues before the CDR3 does, and the rest of the CDR3 is filled in from the germline J gene. The CDR3 length is 12 residues. CDR1 is SGHTA, CDR2 FQGNSA, per germline.

In its sample, this clone was seen many times. The read ends 3 residues shy of where the CDR3 ends; the end is completed using the germline J gene. The V call is TRBV5-1, the J call TRBJ2-3, with a tentative D call TRBD2 (5 bases). Germline V gene sequence: CDR1 SGHRS, CDR2 YFSETQ. The V gene lost 0 bases and the J gene lost 0 bases, with 11 bases spanning the gap. The CDR3 covers 16 residues. Partial CDR3 DNA: TGCGCCAGCAGCTTGGAAGGCGGAGGAAGCACAGATACG. Residues: CASSLEGGGSTDT. The entire CDR3 is CASSLEGGGSTDTQYF.

This clone appeared many times. The read terminates 3 residues before the CDR3 end, so the remaining end is supplied by the germline J gene. This chain connects TRBV5-6 to TRBJ2-5; 11 nucleotides line up with TRBD2. V was pared by 3 bases and J by 1 base, with 2 bases of the junction left unmatched. CDR1 is SGHDT, CDR2 YYEEEE, per germline. The CDR3 has 15 residues. The CDR3 region is CASSSLAGGQETQYF. The part of the CDR3 DNA that was read is TGTGCCAGCAGCTCTCTAGCGGGAGGCCAAGAGACC.

This clone was found many times. The CDR3 end lies 3 residues beyond the end of the read and is filled in from the germline J gene. The chain is built from TRBV20-1 and TRBJ1-5; D is undetermined. The germline CDR1 and CDR2 sequences are DFQATT and SNEGSKA (reference sequence). V was cut by 5 bases and J by 3 bases, with 11 bases left in between. The CDR3 length is 13 residues. This CDR3 is CSARRGPNQPQHF. The sequenced part of the CDR3 DNA is TGCAGTGCTCGTCGTGGGCCCAATCAGCCC.